The clone carrying this TCR beta chain has more than one count but fewer than ten. V shed 0 bases and J shed 0 bases, with 5 bases lying between them. Germline CDR1 is MGHRA and CDR2 is YSYEKL. CDR3 size: 14 residues. The data derive from a study of CD8+ T cells in alopecia areata. Extracted RNA was reverse transcribed, and the resulting cDNA served as sequencing template. Data came from immunoSEQ multiplex PCR; TCRdb stores just in-frame clones and leaves some out. The sample yields about 180,000 clones, 59% seen once. The sequence was collected from a human donor with alopecia areata. Sequencing was performed on CD4+ T cells sorted from blood, taken at week 0. V and J are TRBV4-1 and TRBJ1-2, with D uncertain. The chain's CDR3 is CASSQETANYGYTF. The CDR3 region has the DNA TGCGCCAGCAGCCAAGAAACAGCTAACTATGGCTACACCTTC.